These T cell receptor beta chains were read from a single sample in a study of blood T cell repertoires in COVID-19. The repertoire was sequenced with immunoSEQ multiplex PCR; TCRdb's copy has only in-frame clones and lacks some. This table has some 150,000 clones, roughly 80% appearing once. The sequenced sample consisted of PBMCs or T cells enriched from blood (not recorded which). These receptors all come from a man aged 50 or older who had recovered from COVID-19. Each CDR3 is given with its conserved first and last residue. The D gene is left open where the match is weak. Some rows mark clone size as missing; the rest say once, few, many or name a class of expanded clone.

d_call clone_size j_call v_call cdr3_aa cdr3_nt
. . TRBJ2-7 TRBV28 CASSPRTGEQYF TGTGCCAGCAGTCCCAGGACTGGCGAGCAGTACTTC
TRBD1 . TRBJ2-7 TRBV7-2 CASSPPDRGQYEQYF TGTGCCAGCAGCCCGCCGGACAGGGGGCAGTACGAGCAGTACTTC
. . TRBJ1-1 TRBV7-8 CASSLNQGSNTEAFF TGTGCCAGCAGCTTAAACCAGGGATCGAACACTGAAGCTTTCTTT
. . TRBJ2-7 TRBV21-1 CASSKVAGGSYEQYF .
. few TRBJ1-1 TRBV4-3 CASSQSQMNTEAFF TGCGCCAGCAGCCAATCACAGATGAACACTGAAGCTTTCTTT
TRBD2 . TRBJ2-2 TRBV29-1 CSVGTSVTGELFF TGCAGCGTCGGGACTAGCGTAACCGGGGAGCTGTTTTTT
. . TRBJ1-5 TRBV5-1 CASRKDNSNQPQHF TGCGCCAGCAGAAAGGACAACAGCAATCAGCCCCAGCATTTT
TRBD1 . TRBJ1-5 TRBV28 CASSFRDSRWQPQHF TGTGCCAGCAGTTTTCGGGACAGCCGATGGCAGCCCCAGCATTTT
. once TRBJ1-1 TRBV18 CASSPRDLNTEAFF TGTGCCAGCTCACCGCGGGACCTGAACACTGAAGCTTTCTTT
TRBD1 . TRBJ1-1 TRBV27 CASSSQGANTEAFF TGTGCCAGCAGTTCACAGGGGGCAAACACTGAAGCTTTCTTT
. . TRBJ2-3 TRBV7-9 CASSLGGLRTDTQYF TGTGCCAGCAGCTTAGGGGGACTTCGCACAGATACGCAGTATTTT
TRBD2 . TRBJ2-5 TRBV14 CASSQVKFGAGENVQETQYF TGTGCCAGCAGCCAAGTAAAATTCGGAGCGGGGGAAAACGTCCAGGAGACCCAGTACTTC
TRBD1 . TRBJ2-7 TRBV5-1 CASRSPGQGYEQYF TGCGCCAGCAGATCCCCGGGACAGGGGTACGAGCAGTACTTC
TRBD1 . TRBJ2-6 TRBV5-1 CASTRDRAGANVLTF TGCGCCAGCACCCGGGACAGGGCTGGGGCCAACGTCCTGACTTTC
. . TRBJ2-2 TRBV6-1 CASSDGTSTGELFF TGTGCCAGCAGTGATGGGACTTCCACCGGGGAGCTGTTTTTT
TRBD2 . TRBJ2-3 TRBV5-4 CASSLGAGGRTDTQYF TGTGCCAGCAGCTTGGGGGCGGGGGGGCGCACAGATACGCAGTATTTT
TRBD1 . TRBJ1-5 TRBV6-5 CASRDRGNQPQHF TGTGCCAGCCGAGACAGGGGCAATCAGCCCCAGCATTTT
TRBD1 . TRBJ2-3 TRBV7-3 CASSLGQGGSFTDTQYF TGTGCCAGCAGCTTAGGACAGGGGGGGTCCTTCACAGATACGCAGTATTTT
. once TRBJ2-3 TRBV5-1 CASSLEGTSTDTQYF TGCGCCAGCAGCTTGGAAGGGACTAGCACAGATACGCAGTATTTT
. once TRBJ2-5 TRBV18 CASSPQTGQRGETQYF TGTGCCAGCTCACCGCAGACTGGACAACGGGGGGAGACCCAGTACTTC
. . TRBJ2-2 TRBV7-2 CASGRGPNTGELFF TGTGCCAGCGGAAGGGGCCCGAACACCGGGGAGCTGTTTTTT
. . TRBJ2-5 TRBV6-5 CASSYFEGGRETQYF TGTGCCAGCAGTTACTTCGAGGGTGGGCGGGAGACCCAGTACTTC
. . TRBJ1-1 TRBV6-5 CASSRGWNTEAFF TGTGCCAGCAGCCGGGGTTGGAACACTGAAGCTTTCTTT
. once TRBJ2-6 TRBV9 CASSVGHSGANVLTF TGTGCCAGCAGCGTAGGACACTCTGGGGCCAACGTCCTGACTTTC
. . TRBJ2-7 TRBV3-1/TRBV3-2 CASSQGGAKYF TGTGCCAGCAGCCAAGGTGGGGCGAAGTACTTC
TRBD1 . TRBJ2-7 TRBV5-1 CASSPRQGTSYEQYF TGCGCCAGCAGCCCCAGACAGGGGACGTCCTACGAGCAGTACTTC
. . TRBJ2-7 TRBV2 CASSEAAGDEQYF TGTGCCAGCAGTGAAGCGGCAGGGGACGAGCAGTACTTC
. . TRBJ1-2 TRBV9 CASSVGGGGANYGYTF TGTGCCAGCAGCGTAGGCGGGGGGGGAGCTAACTATGGCTACACCTTC
TRBD1 . TRBJ2-2 TRBV24-1 CATGDSNTGELFF TGTGCCACCGGGGACAGTAACACCGGGGAGCTGTTTTTT
. . TRBJ1-1 TRBV5-1 CASSLRWDILNTEAFF TGCGCCAGCAGCTTGAGGTGGGACATCTTGAACACTGAAGCTTTCTTT
TRBD1 . TRBJ2-7 TRBV6-5 CASSRGQGAGYEQYF TGTGCCAGCAGTCGGGGACAGGGGGCGGGTTACGAGCAGTACTTC
TRBD1 . TRBJ2-7 TRBV6-1 CASSERDSSYEQYF TGTGCCAGCAGTGAAAGGGACAGCTCCTACGAGCAGTACTTC
. . TRBJ1-2 TRBV12-3/TRBV12-4 CASSRTDKYGYTF TGTGCCAGCAGTCGGACAGATAAGTATGGCTACACCTTC
TRBD1 . TRBJ1-2 TRBV29-1 CSVPGQGTGGYTF TGCAGCGTCCCGGGACAGGGTACGGGGGGCTACACCTTC
. . TRBJ1-5 TRBV6-4 CASSKEENQPQHF TGTGCCAGCAGTAAGGAGGAGAATCAGCCCCAGCATTTT
TRBD1 few TRBJ1-5 TRBV19 CASKDRGNQPQHF TGTGCCAGTAAGGACAGGGGCAATCAGCCCCAGCATTTT
. . TRBJ2-3 TRBV11-2 CASSLREQGTDTQYF TGTGCCAGCAGCTTAAGAGAGCAGGGCACAGATACGCAGTATTTT
. . TRBJ1-5 TRBV7-8 CASSPGGSGQPQHF TGTGCCAGCAGCCCTGGCGGGAGCGGACAGCCCCAGCATTTT
TRBD1 few TRBJ1-2 TRBV6-5 CASRARGFYGYTF TGTGCCAGCAGGGCCAGGGGGTTCTATGGCTACACCTTC
TRBD1 . TRBJ2-7 TRBV27 CASTLRQGAVRDWHYEQYF TGTGCCAGCACCCTGCGGCAGGGGGCGGTCAGAGACTGGCACTACGAGCAGTACTTC
TRBD1 . TRBJ1-1 TRBV18 CASSPLGTGGDTEAFF TGTGCCAGCTCACCTTTAGGGACAGGGGGTGACACTGAAGCTTTCTTT
TRBD1 . TRBJ1-1 TRBV9 CASSVGGTAPEAFF TGTGCCAGCAGCGTAGGAGGGACAGCCCCTGAAGCTTTCTTT
TRBD1 once TRBJ2-1 TRBV27 CASSAAGQGFYEQFF TGTGCCAGCAGTGCGGCGGGACAGGGGTTCTATGAGCAGTTCTTC
TRBD2 . TRBJ2-1 TRBV5-1 CASSLEASGGYEQFF TGCGCCAGCAGCTTGGAAGCTAGCGGGGGCTATGAGCAGTTCTTC
. once TRBJ2-7 TRBV6-6 CASSSGRSPYEQYF TGTGCCAGCAGCTCCGGCAGGTCACCCTACGAGCAGTACTTC